This TCR beta chain was sequenced in a study of T cell responses to AZD1222 COVID-19 vaccine. Note on this clone: Its matching antigen is unknown.

Profiling relied on immunoSEQ multiplex PCR, and the TCRdb table lists in-frame clones only, not all of them. Of 130,000 to 150,000 clones listed, around 88% were seen once; the top ten hold roughly 15%. Between the trimmed V and J ends, which lost 0 bases and 1 base, there was a span of 10 bases. This CDR3 comprises 15 residues. Germline lookup yields CDR1 ENHRY and CDR2 SYGVKD. Broader study findings: Nearly half of unique spike-specific TCRs reportedly avoided B.1.351 and B.1.1.7 mutated regions.

The chain has TRBV10-3 and TRBJ2-7, with D tentatively TRBD1 (5 bases). The source is an adult in good health. The sample in question was peripheral blood, obtained on day 0 of AZD1222 vaccination. CDR3: CAISESEQGSYEQYF. The CDR3 nucleotides read TGTGCCATCAGTGAGTCGGAGCAGGGTTCCTACGAGCAGTACTTC.